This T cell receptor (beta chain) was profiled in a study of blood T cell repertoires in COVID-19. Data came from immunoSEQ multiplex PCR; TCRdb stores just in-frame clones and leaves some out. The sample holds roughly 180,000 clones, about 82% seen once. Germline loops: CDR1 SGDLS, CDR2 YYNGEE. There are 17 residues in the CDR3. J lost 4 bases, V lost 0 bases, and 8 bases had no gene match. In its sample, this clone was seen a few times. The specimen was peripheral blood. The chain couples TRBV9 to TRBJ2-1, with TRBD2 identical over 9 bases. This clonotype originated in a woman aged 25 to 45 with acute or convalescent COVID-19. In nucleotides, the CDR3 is TGTGCCAGCAGCGTAGAGGGCTCGGGACTAGCTTACAATGAGCAGTTCTTC. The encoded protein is CASSVEGSGLAYNEQFF.